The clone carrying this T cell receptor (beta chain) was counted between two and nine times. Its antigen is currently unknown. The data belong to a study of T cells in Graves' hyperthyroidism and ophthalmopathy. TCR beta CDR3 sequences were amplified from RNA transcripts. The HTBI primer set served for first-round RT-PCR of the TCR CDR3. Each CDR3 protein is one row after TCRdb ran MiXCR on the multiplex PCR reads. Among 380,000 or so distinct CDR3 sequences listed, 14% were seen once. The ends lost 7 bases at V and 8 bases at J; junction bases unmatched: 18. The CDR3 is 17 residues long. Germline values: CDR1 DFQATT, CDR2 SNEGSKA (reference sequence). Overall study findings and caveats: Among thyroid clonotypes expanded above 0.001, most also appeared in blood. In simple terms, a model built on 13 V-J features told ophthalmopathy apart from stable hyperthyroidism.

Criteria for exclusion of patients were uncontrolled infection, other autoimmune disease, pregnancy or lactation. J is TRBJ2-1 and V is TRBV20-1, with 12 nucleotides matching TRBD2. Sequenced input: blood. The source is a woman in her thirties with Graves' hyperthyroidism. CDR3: CSVPEKSGTSGWDEQFF. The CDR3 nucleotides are TGCAGTGTTCCAGAGAAATCCGGGACTAGCGGGTGGGATGAGCAGTTCTTC.